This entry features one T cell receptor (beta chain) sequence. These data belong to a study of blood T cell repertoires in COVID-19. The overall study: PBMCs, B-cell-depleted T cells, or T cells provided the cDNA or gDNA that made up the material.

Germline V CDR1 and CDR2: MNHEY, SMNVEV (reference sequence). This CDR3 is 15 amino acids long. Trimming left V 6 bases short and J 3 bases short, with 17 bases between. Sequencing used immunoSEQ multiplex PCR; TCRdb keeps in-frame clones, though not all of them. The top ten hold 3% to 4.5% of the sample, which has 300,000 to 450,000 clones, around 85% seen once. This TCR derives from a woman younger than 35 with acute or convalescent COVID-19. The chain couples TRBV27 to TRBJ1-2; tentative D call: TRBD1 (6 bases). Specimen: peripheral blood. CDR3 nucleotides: TGTGCCAGCAGCTTTCGCCCAGGGGCGGACTATGGCTACACCTTC. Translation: CASSFRPGADYGYTF.